This is a list of T cell receptor beta chains from one sample in a study of T cell repertoires in cytomegalovirus infection. These receptors have no identified antigens. TCRdb reprocessed the reads with MiXCR, giving one entry per CDR3 protein. The sample lists some 900,000 distinct CDR3 sequences, 32% occurring once. The sample was cultured CD8+ T cells from PBMCs, taken from culture after CMV antigen stimulation. Receptors originate from a human donor in good health (CMV status not recorded). Some clones in this sample may be carry-over from other donors' samples. The conserved cysteine and the conserved F or W are not part of the CDR3 here.

>TRBV5-4|TRBJ1-4|15
ASSLIGSRGEAEKLF
>TRBV3-1|TRBJ2-1|14
ASSQVLAGGANEQF
>TRBV20-1|TRBJ2-7|11
SASGQTMGEQY
>TRBV27|TRBJ1-5|12
ASSSGFLPQPQH
>TRBV5-1|TRBJ1-2|12
ASSLNVENLGYT
>TRBV27|TRBJ2-5|12
ASSLQGRRETQY
>TRBV12-3/TRBV12-4|TRBJ1-1|11
ASSFGREVEAF
>TRBV6-2/TRBV6-3|TRBJ2-4|11
ASSYSPEGVQY
>TRBV27|TRBJ1-1|11
ASSPGVASEAF
>TRBV7-2|TRBJ1-2|10
ASSPDGRGYT
>TRBV7-9|TRBJ1-4|14
ASSPQRGATNEKLF
>TRBV7-6|TRBJ2-3|14
ASSLVSGAPGDTQY
>TRBV29-1|TRBJ2-1|13
SVEDLGGADNEQF
>TRBV5-8|TRBJ2-7|13
ASSLDVTEAYEQY
>TRBV7-8|TRBJ2-1|13
ASKGLAGGYNEQF
>TRBV6-8|TRBJ2-4|13
ASSQTSGGLNIQY
>TRBV27|TRBJ2-1|14
ASSPRDTGRSNEQF
>TRBV7-9|TRBJ2-2|14
ASSSSTGLRTGELF
>TRBV11-2|TRBJ2-5|13
ASSLVRKIQETQY
>TRBV7-6|TRBJ2-7|14
ASSPQDSFRSDEQY
>TRBV7-2|TRBJ1-5|15
ASSLALVKGSNQPQH
>TRBV19|TRBJ1-1|13
ASSIDRRSVTEAF
>TRBV28|TRBJ1-4|15
ASSFLSWPATNEKLF
>TRBV28|TRBJ1-2|11
ASSSTGVWGYT